The TCR beta chain under discussion was sequenced for a study of OX40 agonist ivuxolimab in advanced cancers. Assay used: immunoSEQ multiplex PCR; TCRdb lists only in-frame clones, some missing. The table records around 70,000 clones, 90% to 95% of them present only once. Study findings and constraints: At 0.1 to 3.0 mg/kg, clonal expansion of CD4+ and CD8+ blood T cells had occurred by week 6. Average numbers of expanded clones were greater in CD8+ T cells than in CD4+.

CDR1 LNHDA and CDR2 SQIVND come from the germline V gene (reference sequence). The CDR3 is 13 amino acids. Trimming took 5 bases from V and 7 from J, leaving 14 bases between them. Only a few counts were recorded for this clone. What it binds is unknown. The sequenced sample was CD4+ or CD8+ T cells sorted from blood, obtained in a trial of the OX40 agonist ivuxolimab. This clonotype was obtained from an adult with an advanced solid tumor such as melanoma, head and neck, liver or kidney cancer. The chain is built from TRBV19 and TRBJ1-1; D is undetermined. For the CDR3, the DNA is TGTGCCAGTAGTGAATTTCCAGGTGTTGAAGCTTTCTTT. Residues: CASSEFPGVEAFF.